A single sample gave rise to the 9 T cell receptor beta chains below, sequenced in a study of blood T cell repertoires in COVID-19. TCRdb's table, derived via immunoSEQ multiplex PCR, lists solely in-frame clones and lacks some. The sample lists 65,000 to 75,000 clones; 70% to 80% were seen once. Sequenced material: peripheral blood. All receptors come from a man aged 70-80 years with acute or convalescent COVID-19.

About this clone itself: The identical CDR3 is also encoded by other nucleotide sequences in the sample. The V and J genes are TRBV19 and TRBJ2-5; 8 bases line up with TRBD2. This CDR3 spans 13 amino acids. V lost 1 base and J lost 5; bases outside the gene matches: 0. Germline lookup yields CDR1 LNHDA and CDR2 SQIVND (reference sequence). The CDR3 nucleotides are TGTGCCAGTAGTATAGGCGGGAGGGAGACCCAGTACTTC. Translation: CASSIGGRETQYF.

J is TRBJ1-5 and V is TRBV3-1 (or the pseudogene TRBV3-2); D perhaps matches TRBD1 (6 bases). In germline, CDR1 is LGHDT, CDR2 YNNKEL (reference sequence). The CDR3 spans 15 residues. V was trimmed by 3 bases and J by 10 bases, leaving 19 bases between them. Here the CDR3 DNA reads TGTGCCAGCAGCCAGGGGGGGCAGGGACACCTTCCCCAGCATTTT. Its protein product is CASSQGGQGHLPQHF.

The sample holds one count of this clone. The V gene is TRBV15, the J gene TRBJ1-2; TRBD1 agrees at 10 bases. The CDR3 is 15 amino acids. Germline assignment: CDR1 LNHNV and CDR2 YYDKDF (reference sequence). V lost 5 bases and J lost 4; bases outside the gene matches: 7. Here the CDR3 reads CATSPGQGVSYGYTF. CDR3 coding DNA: TGTGCCACCAGCCCCGGACAGGGGGTTAGCTATGGCTACACCTTC.

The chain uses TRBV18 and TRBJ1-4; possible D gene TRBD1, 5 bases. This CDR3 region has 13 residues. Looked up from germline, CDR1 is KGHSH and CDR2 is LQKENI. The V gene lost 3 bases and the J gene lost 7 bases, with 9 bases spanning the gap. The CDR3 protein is CASSPGRGEKLFF. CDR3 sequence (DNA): TGTGCCAGCTCACCGGGGCGCGGTGAAAAACTGTTTTTT.

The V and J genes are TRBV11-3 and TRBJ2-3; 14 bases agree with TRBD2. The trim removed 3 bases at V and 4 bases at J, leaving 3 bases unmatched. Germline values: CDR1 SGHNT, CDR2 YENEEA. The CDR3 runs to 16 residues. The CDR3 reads CASSLGLAGVSDTQYF. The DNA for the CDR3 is TGTGCCAGCAGCTTGGGACTAGCGGGAGTATCAGATACGCAGTATTTT.

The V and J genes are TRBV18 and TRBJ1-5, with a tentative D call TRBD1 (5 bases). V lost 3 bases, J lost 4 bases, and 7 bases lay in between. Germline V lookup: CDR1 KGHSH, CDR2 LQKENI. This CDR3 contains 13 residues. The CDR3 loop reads CASSPTENQPQHF. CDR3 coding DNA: TGTGCCAGCTCACCGACAGAAAATCAGCCCCAGCATTTT.

The CDR3 sequence: CASSQERGLGSYEQYF. The CDR3 DNA sequence: TGTGCCAGCAGCCAAGAGAGGGGGCTGGGGTCGTACGAGCAGTACTTC. This rearrangement joins TRBV3-1 (or the pseudogene TRBV3-2) to TRBJ2-7, with TRBD1 identical over 7 bases. Germline lookup yields CDR1 LGHDT and CDR2 YNNKEL (reference sequence). Losses at the gene ends were 0 bases for V and 4 bases for J; bases not matched to a gene: 9. This CDR3 is 16 amino acids long.

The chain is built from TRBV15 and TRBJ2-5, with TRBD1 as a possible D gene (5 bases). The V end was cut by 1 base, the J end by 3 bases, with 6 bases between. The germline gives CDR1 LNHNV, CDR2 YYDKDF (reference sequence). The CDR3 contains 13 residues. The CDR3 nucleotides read TGTGCCACCAGCAGAGTAGGGGAAGAGACCCAGTACTTC. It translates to CATSRVGEETQYF.

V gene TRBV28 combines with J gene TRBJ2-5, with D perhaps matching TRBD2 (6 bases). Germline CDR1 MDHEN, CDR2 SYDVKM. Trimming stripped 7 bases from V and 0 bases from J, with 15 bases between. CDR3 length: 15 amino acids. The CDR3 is CASKATSSYQETQYF. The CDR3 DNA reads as TGTGCCAGCAAGGCGACTAGTTCGTACCAAGAGACCCAGTACTTC.